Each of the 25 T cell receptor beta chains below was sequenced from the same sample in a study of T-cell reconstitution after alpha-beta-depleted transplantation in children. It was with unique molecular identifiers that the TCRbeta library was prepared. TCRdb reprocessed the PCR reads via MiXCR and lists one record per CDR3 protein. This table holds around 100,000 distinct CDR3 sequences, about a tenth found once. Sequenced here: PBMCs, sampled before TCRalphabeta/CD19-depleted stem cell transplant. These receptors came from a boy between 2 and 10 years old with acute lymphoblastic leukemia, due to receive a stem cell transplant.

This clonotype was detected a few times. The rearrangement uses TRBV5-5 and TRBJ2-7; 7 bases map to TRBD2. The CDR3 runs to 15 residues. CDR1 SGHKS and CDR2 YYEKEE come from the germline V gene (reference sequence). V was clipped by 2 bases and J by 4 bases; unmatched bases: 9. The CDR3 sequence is CASSFGASGLYEQYF. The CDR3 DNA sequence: TGTGCCAGCAGCTTCGGGGCTAGCGGCTTATACGAGCAGTACTTC.

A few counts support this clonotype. CDR3 nucleotides: TGTGCCAGCTTAACGTTCATAGGGTCTTCTGGGGCCAACGTCCTGACTTTC. It translates to CASLTFIGSSGANVLTF. V gene TRBV7-3 combines with J gene TRBJ2-6; D not certain. This CDR3 has 17 amino acids. Germline V CDR1 and CDR2: SGHTA, FQGTGA. The V end was cut by 8 bases, the J end by 1 base, with 18 bases between.

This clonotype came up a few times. CDR3 DNA: TGTGCCAGCAGTTACAGGACAGATGAGCAGTTCTTC. This codes for CASSYRTDEQFF. This sequence joins TRBV7-9 and TRBJ2-1; D is possibly TRBD1 (6 bases). Germline assignment: CDR1 SEHNR and CDR2 FQNEAQ (reference sequence). Trimming shortened V by 6 bases and J by 8 bases, and 11 bases separated the two germline ends. The CDR3 is made up of 12 amino acids.

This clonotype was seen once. CDR3 in amino acids: CASSVQGAENEKLFF. For the CDR3, the DNA is TGTGCCAGCAGCGTGCAGGGGGCCGAGAATGAAAAACTGTTTTTT. This rearrangement joins TRBV5-5 to TRBJ1-4; the match to TRBD1 covers 8 bases. Germline values: CDR1 SGHKS, CDR2 YYEKEE (reference sequence). This CDR3 has 15 residues. Trimming cost V 4 bases and J 5 bases; bases outside gene matches: 7.

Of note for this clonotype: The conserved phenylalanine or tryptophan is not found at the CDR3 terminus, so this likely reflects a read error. CDR3: CASSPDAGFNQPQHC. DNA of the CDR3: TGCGCCAGCAGCCCGGACGCCGGATTCAATCAGCCCCAGCATTGT. V and J are TRBV5-1 and TRBJ1-5, with D hard to call. This CDR3 has 15 amino acids. Germline assignment: CDR1 SGHRS and CDR2 YFSETQ. V lost 4 bases and J lost 3, with 14 bases in between.

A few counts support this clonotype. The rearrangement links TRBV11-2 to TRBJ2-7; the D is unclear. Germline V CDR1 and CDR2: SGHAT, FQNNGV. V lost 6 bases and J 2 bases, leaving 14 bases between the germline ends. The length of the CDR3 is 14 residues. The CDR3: CASSTRPEAYEQYF. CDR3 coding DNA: TGTGCCAGCAGTACACGACCCGAAGCCTACGAGCAGTACTTC.

Here the CDR3 DNA reads TGCAGTGCTAGGAGCGGGCACTACAATGAGCAGTTCTTC. This translates into CSARSGHYNEQFF. V usage is TRBV20-1 and J usage is TRBJ2-1; TRBD2 is a possible D gene (6 bases). Germline CDR1 is DFQATT and CDR2 is SNEGSKA (reference sequence). The V end lost 3 bases, the J end lost 3 bases, and 9 bases lay between the germline ends. CDR3 length equals 13 residues.

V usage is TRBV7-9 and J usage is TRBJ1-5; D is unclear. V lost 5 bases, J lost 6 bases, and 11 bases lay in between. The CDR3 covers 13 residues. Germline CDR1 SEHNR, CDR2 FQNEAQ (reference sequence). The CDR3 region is CASSPESGQPQHF. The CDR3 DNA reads TGTGCCAGCAGCCCCGAATCTGGTCAGCCCCAGCATTTT.

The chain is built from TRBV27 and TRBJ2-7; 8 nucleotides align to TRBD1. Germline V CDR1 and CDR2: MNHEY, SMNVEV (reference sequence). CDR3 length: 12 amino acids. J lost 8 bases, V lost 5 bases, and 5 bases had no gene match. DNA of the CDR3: TGTGCCAGCAGTCCGACAGGGGACCAGCAGTACTTC. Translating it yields CASSPTGDQQYF.

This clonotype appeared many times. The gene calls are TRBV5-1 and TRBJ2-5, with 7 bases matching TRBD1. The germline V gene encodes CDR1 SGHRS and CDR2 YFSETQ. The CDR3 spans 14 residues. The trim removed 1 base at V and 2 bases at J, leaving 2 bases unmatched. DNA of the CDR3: TGCGCCAGCAGCTTGATCAGGGGGCAAGAGACCCAGTACTTC. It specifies CASSLIRGQETQYF.

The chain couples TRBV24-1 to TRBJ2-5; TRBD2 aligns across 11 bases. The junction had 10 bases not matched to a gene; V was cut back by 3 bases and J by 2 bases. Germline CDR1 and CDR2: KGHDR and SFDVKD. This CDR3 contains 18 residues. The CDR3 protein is CATSDPRGTSGKQETQYF. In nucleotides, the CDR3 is TGTGCCACCAGTGATCCACGGGGGACTAGCGGAAAACAAGAGACCCAGTACTTC.

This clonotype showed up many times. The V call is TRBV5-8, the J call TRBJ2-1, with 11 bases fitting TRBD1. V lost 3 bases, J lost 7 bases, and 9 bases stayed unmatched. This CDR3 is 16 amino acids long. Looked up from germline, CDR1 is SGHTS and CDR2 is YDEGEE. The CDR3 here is CASSYGQGASLNEQFF. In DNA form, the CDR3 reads TGTGCCAGCAGCTACGGACAGGGGGCCAGTTTGAATGAGCAGTTCTTC.

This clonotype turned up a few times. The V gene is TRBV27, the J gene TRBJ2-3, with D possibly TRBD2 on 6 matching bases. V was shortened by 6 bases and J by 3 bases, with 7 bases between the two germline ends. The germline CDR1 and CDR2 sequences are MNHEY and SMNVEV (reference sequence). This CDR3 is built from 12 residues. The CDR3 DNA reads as TGTGCCAGCAGGACTAGAACAGATACGCAGTATTTT. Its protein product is CASRTRTDTQYF.

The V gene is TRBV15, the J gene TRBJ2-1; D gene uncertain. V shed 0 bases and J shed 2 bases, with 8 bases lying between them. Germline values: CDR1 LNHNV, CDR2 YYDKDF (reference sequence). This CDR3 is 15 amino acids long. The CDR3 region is CATSRDQATYNEQFF. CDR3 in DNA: TGTGCCACCAGCAGAGATCAAGCGACCTACAATGAGCAGTTCTTC.

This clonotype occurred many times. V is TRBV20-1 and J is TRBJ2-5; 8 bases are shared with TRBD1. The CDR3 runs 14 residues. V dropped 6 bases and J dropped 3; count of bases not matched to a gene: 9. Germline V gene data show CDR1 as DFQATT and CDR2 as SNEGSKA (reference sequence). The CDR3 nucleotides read TGCAGTGCGAGACGGACAGGGCGAGAAGAGACCCAGTACTTC. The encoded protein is CSARRTGREETQYF.

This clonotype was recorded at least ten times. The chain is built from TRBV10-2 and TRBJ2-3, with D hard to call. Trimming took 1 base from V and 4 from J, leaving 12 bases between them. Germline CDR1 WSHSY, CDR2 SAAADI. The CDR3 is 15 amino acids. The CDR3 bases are TGCGCCAGCAGTGAGTGGGCTAGTTCCTCAGATACGCAGTATTTT. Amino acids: CASSEWASSSDTQYF.

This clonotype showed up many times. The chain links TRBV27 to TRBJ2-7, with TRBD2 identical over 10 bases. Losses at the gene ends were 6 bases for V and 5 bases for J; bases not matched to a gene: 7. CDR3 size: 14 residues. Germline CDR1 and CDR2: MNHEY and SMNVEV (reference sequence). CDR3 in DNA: TGTGCCAGCAGCCCTCTAGCGGGAGAGGACGAGCAGTACTTC. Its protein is CASSPLAGEDEQYF.

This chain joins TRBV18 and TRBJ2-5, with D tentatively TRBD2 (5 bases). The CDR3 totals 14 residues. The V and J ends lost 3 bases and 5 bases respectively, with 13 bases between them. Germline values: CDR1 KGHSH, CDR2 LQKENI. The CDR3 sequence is CASSPRGVGETQYF. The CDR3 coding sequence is TGTGCCAGCTCACCTCGGGGAGTAGGCGAGACCCAGTACTTC.

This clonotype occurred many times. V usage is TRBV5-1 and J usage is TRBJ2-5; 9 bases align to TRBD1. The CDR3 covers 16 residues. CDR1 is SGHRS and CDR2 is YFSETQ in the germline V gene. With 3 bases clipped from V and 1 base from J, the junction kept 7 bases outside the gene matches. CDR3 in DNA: TGCGCCAGCAGCTCCGGGACAGGGTCCTTCCAAGAGACCCAGTACTTC. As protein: CASSSGTGSFQETQYF.

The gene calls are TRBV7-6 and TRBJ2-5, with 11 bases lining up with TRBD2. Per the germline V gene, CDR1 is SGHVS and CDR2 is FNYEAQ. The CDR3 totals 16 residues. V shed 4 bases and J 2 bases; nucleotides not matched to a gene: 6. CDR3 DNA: TGTGCCAGCAGCTCTGGCCGACTAGCGGGACAAGAGACCCAGTACTTC. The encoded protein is CASSSGRLAGQETQYF.

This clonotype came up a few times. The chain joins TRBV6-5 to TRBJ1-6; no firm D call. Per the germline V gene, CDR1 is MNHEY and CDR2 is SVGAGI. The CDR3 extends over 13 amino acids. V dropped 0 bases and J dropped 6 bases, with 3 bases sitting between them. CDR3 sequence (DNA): TGTGCCAGCAGTTACTCGCCTAATTCACCCCTCCACTTT. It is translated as CASSYSPNSPLHF.

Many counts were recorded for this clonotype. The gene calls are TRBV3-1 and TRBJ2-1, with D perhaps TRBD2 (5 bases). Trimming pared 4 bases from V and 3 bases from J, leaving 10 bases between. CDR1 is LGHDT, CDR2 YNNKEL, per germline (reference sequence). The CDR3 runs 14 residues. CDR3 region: CASSPFGLYNEQFF. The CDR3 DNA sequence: TGTGCCAGCAGCCCCTTTGGACTCTACAATGAGCAGTTCTTC.

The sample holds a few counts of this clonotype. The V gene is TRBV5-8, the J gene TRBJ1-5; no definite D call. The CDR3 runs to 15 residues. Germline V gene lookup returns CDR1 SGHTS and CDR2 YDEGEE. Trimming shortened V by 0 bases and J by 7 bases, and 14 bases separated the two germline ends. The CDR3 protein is CASSLDTPGLQPQHF. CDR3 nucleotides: TGTGCCAGCAGCTTGGATACCCCGGGGTTGCAGCCCCAGCATTTT.

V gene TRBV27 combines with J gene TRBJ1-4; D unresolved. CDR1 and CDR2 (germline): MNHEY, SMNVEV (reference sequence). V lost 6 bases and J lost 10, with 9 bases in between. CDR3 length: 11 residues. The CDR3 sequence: CASRQGRKLFF. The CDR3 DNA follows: TGTGCCAGCAGACAAGGGCGAAAACTGTTTTTT.

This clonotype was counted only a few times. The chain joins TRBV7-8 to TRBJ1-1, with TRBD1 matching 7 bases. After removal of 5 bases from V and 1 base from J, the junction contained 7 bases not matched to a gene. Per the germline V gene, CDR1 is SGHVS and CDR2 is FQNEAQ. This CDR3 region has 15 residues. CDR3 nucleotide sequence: TGTGCCAGCAGCCCGAGACAGGGTCAGAACACTGAAGCTTTCTTT. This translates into CASSPRQGQNTEAFF. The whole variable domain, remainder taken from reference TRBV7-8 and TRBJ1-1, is GAGVSQSPRYKVAKRGQDVALRCDPISGHVSLFWYQQALGQGPEFLTYFQNEAQLDKSGLPSDRFFAERPEGSVSTLKIQRTQQEDSAVYLCASSPRQGQNTEAFFGQGTRLTVV.